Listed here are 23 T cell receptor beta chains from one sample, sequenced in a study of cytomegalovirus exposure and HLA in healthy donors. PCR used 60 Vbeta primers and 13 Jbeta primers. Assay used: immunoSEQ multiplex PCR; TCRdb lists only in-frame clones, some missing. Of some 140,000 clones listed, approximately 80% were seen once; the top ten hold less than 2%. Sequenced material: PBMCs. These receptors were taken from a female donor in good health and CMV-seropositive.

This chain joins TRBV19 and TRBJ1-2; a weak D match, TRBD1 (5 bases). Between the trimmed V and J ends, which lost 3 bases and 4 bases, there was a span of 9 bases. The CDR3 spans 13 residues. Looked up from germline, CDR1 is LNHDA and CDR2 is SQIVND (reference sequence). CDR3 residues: CASSMSGAYGYTF. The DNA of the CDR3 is TGTGCCAGTAGTATGTCTGGGGCCTATGGCTACACCTTC.

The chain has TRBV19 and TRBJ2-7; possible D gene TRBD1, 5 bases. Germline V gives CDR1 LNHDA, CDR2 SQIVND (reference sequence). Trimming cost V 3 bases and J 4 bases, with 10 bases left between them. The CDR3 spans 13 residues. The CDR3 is CASSIPGKYEQYF. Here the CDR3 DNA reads TGTGCCAGTAGTATCCCAGGGAAATACGAGCAGTACTTC.

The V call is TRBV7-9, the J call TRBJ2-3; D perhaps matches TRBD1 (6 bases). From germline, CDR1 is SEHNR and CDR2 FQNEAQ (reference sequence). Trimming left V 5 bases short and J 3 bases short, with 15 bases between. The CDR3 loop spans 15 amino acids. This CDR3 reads CASSLWWGRTDTQYF. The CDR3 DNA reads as TGTGCCAGCAGCCTTTGGTGGGGGCGGACAGATACGCAGTATTTT.

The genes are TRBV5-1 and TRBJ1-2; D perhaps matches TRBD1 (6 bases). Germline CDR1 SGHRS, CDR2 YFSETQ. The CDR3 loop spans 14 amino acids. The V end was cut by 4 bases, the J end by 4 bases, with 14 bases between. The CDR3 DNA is TGCGCCAGCAGCATAAGGGGGAAGGCCTATGGCTACACCTTC. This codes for CASSIRGKAYGYTF.

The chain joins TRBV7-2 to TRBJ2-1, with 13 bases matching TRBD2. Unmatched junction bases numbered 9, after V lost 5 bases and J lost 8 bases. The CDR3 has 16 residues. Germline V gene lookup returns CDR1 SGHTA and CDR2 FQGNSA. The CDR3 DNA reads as TGTGCCAGCAGCCCTACAAGGACTAGCGGGAGCGATGAGCAGTTCTTC. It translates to CASSPTRTSGSDEQFF.

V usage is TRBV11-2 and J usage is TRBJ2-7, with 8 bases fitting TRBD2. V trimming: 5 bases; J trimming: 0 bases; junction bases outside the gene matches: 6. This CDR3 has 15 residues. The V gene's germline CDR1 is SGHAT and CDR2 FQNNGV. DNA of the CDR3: TGTGCCAGCAGCCACAACGGGACTAGCTCCTACGAGCAGTACTTC. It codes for CASSHNGTSSYEQYF.

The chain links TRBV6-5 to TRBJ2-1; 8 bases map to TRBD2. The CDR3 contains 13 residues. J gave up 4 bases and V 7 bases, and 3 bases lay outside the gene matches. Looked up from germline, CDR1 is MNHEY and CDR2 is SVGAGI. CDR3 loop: CASIQRGYNEQFF. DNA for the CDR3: TGTGCCAGCATCCAGCGGGGGTACAATGAGCAGTTCTTC.

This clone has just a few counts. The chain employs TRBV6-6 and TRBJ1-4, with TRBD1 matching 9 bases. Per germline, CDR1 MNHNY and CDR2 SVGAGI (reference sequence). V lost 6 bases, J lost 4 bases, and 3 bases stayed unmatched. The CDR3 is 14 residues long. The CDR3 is CASRWTGDNEKLFF. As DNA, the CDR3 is TGTGCCAGCAGATGGACAGGGGATAATGAAAAACTGTTTTTT.

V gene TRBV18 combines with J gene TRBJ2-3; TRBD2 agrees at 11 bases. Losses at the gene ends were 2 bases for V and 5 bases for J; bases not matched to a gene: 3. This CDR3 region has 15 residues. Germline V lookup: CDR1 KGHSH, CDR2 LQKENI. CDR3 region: CASSPFTSGGDTQYF. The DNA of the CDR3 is TGTGCCAGCTCACCATTCACTAGCGGGGGAGATACGCAGTATTTT.

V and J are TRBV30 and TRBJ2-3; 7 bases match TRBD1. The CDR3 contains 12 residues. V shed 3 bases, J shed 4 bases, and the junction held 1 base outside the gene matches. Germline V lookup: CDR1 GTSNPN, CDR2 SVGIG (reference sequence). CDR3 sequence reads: CAWRGGPDTQYF. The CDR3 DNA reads TGTGCCTGGAGAGGGGGCCCAGATACGCAGTATTTT.

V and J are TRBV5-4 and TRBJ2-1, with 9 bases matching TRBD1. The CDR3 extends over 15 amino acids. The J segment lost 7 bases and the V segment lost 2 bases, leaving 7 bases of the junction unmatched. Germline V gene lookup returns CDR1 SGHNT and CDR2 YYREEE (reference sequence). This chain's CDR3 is CASSFSTGGFNEQFF. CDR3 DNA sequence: TGTGCCAGCAGCTTTTCGACAGGGGGGTTTAATGAGCAGTTCTTC.

The DNA for the CDR3 is TGTGCCAGCAGCCCTAAAAACAATGAGCAGTTCTTC. It encodes CASSPKNNEQFF. The chain employs TRBV13 and TRBJ2-1, with unresolved D. V was trimmed by 5 bases and J by 5 bases, leaving 7 bases between them. The germline gives CDR1 PRHDT, CDR2 FYEKMQ (reference sequence). The CDR3 covers 12 residues.

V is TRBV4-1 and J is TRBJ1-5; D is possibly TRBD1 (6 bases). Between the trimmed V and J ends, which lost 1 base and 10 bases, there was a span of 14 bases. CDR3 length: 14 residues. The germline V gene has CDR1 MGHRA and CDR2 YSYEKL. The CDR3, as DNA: TGCGCCAGCAGCCAAGGGACAGCTGAGTCCCCCCAGCATTTT. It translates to CASSQGTAESPQHF.

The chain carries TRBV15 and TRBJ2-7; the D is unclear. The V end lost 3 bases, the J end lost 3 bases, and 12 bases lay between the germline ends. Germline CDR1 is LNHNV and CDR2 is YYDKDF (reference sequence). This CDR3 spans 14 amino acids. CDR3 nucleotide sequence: TGTGCCACCAGCAGGGCCGGGTCCTACTACGAGCAGTACTTC. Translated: CATSRAGSYYEQYF.

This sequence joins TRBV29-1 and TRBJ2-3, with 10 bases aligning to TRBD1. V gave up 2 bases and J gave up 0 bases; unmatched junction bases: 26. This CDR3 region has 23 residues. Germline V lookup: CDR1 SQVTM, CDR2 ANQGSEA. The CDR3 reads CSVEFSFRDRGRHGPSSTDTQYF. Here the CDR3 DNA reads TGCAGCGTTGAATTTTCCTTCCGGGACAGGGGCCGCCATGGCCCCTCTAGCACAGATACGCAGTATTTT.

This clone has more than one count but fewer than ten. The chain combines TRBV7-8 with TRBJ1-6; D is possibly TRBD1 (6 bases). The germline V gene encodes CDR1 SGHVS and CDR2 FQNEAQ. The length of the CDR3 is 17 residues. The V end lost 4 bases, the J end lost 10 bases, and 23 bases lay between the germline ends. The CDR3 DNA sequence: TGTGCCAGCAGCTCGGGTGGGAGGGCCAGGGGAGGATCACCCCTCCACTTT. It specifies CASSSGGRARGGSPLHF.

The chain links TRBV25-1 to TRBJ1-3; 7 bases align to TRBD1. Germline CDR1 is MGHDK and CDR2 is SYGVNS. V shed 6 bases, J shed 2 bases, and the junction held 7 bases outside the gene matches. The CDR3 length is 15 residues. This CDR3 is CASRRRGGPGNTIYF. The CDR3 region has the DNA TGTGCCAGCAGAAGACGAGGGGGCCCTGGAAACACCATATATTTT.

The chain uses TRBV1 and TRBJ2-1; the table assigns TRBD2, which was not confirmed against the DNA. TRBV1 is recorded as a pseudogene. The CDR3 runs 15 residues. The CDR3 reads CTSSRGGPSYNEQFF. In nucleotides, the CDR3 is TGCACCAGCAGCCGCGGGGGACCCTCCTACAATGAGCAGTTCTTC.

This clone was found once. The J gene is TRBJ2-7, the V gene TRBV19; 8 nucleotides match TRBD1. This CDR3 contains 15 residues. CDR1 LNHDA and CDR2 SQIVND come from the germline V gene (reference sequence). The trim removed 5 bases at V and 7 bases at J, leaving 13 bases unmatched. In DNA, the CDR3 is TGTGCCAGTAGTTCCAGGACAGGGAAGAATGGGGAGCAGTACTTC. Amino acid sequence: CASSSRTGKNGEQYF. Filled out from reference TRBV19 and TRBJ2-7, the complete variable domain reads DGGITQSPKYLFRKEGQNVTLSCEQNLNHDAMYWYRQDPGQGLRLIYYSQIVNDFQKGDIAEGYSVSREKKESFPLTVTSAQKNPTAFYLCASSSRTGKNGEQYFGPGTRLTVT.

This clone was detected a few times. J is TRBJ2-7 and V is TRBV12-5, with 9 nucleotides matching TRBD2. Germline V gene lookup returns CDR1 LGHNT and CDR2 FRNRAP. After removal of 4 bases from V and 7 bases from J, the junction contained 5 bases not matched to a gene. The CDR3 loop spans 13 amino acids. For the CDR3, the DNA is TGTGCTAGTGGTTCTAGCGGGATTTGGGAGCAGTACTTC. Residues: CASGSSGIWEQYF.

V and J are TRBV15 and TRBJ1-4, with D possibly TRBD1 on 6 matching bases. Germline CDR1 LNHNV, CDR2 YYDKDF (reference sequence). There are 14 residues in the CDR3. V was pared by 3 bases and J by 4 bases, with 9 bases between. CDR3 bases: TGTGCCACCAGCAGGACAGGCCTTAATGAAAAACTGTTTTTT. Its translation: CATSRTGLNEKLFF.

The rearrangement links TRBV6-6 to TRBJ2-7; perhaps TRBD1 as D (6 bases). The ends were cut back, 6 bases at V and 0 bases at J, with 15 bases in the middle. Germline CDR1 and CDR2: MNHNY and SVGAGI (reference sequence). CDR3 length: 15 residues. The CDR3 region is CASSQQGPSSYEQYF. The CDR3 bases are TGTGCCAGCAGCCAACAGGGTCCCAGCTCCTACGAGCAGTACTTC.

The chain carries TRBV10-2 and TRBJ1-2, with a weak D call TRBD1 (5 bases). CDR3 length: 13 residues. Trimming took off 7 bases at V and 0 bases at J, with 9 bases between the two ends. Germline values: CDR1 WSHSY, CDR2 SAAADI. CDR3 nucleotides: TGCGCCAGCACCACGACAGCTAACTATGGCTACACCTTC. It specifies CASTTTANYGYTF.